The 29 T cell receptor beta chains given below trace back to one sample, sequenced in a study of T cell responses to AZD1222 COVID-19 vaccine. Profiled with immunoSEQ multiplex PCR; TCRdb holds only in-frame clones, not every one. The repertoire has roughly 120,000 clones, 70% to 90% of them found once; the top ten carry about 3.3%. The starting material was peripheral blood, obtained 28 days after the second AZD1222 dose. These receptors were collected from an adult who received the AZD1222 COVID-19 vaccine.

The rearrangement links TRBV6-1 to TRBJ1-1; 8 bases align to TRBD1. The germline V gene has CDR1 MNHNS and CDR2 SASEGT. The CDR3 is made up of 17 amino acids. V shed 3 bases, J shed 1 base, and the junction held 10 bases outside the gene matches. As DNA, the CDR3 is TGTGCCAGCAGTGAGTTTGGCAGGGGGCTTGGGAACACTGAAGCTTTCTTT. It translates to CASSEFGRGLGNTEAFF.

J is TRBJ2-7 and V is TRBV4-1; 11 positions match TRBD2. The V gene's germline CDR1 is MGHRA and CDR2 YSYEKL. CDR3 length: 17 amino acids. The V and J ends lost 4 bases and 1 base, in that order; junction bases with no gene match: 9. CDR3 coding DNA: TGCGCCAGCAGCCCCCGGGTAGCGGGAGGGAAGTCCTACGAGCAGTACTTC. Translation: CASSPRVAGGKSYEQYF.

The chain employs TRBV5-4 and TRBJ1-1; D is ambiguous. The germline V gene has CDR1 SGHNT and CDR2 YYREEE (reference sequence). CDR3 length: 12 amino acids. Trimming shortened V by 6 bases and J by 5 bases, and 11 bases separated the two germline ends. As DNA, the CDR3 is TGTGCCAGCATCGGACCGGGGACTGAAGCTTTCTTT. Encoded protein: CASIGPGTEAFF.

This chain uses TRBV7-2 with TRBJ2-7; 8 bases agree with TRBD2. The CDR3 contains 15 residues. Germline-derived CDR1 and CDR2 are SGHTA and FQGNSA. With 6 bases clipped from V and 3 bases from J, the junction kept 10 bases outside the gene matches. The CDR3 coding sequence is TGTGCCAGCAGTTTTCGCCGGGAGGGTAACTACGAGCAGTACTTC. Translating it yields CASSFRREGNYEQYF. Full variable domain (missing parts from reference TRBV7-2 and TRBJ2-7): GAGVSQSPSNKVTEKGKDVELRCDPISGHTALYWYRQSLGQGLEFLIYFQGNSAPDKSGLPSDRFSAERTGGSVSTLTIQRTQQEDSAVYLCASSFRREGNYEQYFGPGTRLTVT.

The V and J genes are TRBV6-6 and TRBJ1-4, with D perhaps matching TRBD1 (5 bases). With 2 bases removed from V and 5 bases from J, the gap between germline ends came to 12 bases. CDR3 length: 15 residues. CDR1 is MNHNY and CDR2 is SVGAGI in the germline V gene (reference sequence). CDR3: CASSYSAGINEKLFF. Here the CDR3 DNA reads TGTGCCAGCAGTTACAGCGCAGGGATAAATGAAAAACTGTTTTTT.

In DNA, the CDR3 is TGCGCCAGCAGCTTGGGGACCCCTAACGAGCAGTACTTC. Amino acids: CASSLGTPNEQYF. The V call is TRBV5-1, the J call TRBJ2-7, with D uncertain. Germline loops: CDR1 SGHRS, CDR2 YFSETQ. The CDR3 covers 13 residues. V shed 0 bases and J shed 5 bases, with 9 bases lying between them.

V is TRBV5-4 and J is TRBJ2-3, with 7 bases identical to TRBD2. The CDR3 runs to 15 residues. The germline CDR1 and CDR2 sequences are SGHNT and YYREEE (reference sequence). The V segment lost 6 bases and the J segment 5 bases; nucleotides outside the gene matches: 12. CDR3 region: CASTRERDIRDTQYF. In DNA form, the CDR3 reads TGTGCCAGCACTCGAGAGCGGGATATTCGAGATACGCAGTATTTT.

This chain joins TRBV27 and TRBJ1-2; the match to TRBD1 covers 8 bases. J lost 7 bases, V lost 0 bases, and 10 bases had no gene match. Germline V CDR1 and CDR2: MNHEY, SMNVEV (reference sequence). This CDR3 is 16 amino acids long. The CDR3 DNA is TGTGCCAGCAGTTTATCGATCCAGGGGGCGCAAAGTGGCTACACCTTC. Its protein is CASSLSIQGAQSGYTF.

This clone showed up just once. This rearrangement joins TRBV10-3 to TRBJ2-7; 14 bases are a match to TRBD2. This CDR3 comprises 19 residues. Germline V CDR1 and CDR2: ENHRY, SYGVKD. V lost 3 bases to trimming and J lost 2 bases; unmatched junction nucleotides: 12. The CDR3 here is CAISDEGPRTSGGTYEQYF. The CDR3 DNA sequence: TGTGCCATCAGTGATGAGGGCCCAAGGACTAGCGGGGGGACCTACGAGCAGTACTTC.

CDR3 loop: CASSTSALTSGRTYNEQFF. In DNA form, the CDR3 reads TGTGCCAGTAGTACCTCCGCCCTCACTAGCGGGAGGACGTACAATGAGCAGTTCTTC. The chain couples TRBV19 to TRBJ2-1; the match to TRBD2 covers 12 bases. The CDR3 consists of 19 residues. The germline CDR1 and CDR2 sequences are LNHDA and SQIVND (reference sequence). Trimming at V came to 4 bases and at J to 4 bases, leaving 14 bases not matched to a gene.

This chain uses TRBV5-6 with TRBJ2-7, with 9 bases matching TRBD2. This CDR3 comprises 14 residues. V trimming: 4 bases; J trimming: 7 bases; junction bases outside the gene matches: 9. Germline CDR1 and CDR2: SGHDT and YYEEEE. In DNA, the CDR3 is TGTGCCAGCAGCGTCGGGACTAGCAGTCAGGAGCAGTACTTC. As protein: CASSVGTSSQEQYF.

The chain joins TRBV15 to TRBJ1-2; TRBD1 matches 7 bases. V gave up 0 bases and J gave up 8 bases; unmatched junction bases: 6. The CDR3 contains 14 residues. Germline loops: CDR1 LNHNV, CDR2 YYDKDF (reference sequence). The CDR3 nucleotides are TGTGCCACCAGCAGAGAACGGAGGGGGCGAGGCTACACCTTC. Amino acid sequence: CATSRERRGRGYTF.

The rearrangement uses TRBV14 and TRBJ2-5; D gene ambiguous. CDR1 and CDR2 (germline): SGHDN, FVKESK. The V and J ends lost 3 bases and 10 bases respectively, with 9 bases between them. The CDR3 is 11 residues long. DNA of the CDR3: TGTGCCAGCAGCCATTCCAGCATCCAGTACTTC. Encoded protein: CASSHSSIQYF.

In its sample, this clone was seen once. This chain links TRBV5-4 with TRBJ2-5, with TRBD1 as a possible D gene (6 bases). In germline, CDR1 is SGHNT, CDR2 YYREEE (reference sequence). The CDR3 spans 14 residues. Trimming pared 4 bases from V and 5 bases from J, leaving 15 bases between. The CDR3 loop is CASSPRTEVETQYF. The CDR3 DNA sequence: TGTGCCAGCAGCCCGAGGACAGAGGTGGAGACCCAGTACTTC.

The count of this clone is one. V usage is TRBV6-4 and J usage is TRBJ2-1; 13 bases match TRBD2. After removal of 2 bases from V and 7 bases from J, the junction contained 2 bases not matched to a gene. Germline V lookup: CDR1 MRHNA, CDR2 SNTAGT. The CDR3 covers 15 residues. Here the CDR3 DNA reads TGTGCCAGCAGTGACGGGACTAGCGGGGAGAATGAGCAGTTCTTC. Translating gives CASSDGTSGENEQFF.

The CDR3 DNA is TGTGCCAGTAGTCCCTGGGAGGGGAAGGGCTACACCTTC. Amino acids: CASSPWEGKGYTF. The chain recombines TRBV19 with TRBJ1-2, with TRBD1 as a possible D gene (5 bases). The CDR3 is made up of 13 amino acids. The germline gives CDR1 LNHDA, CDR2 SQIVND (reference sequence). V lost 5 bases to trimming and J lost 8 bases, with 15 bases between them. The full variable domain, with the rest looked up from reference TRBV19 and TRBJ1-2, is DGGITQSPKYLFRKEGQNVTLSCEQNLNHDAMYWYRQDPGQGLRLIYYSQIVNDFQKGDIAEGYSVSREKKESFPLTVTSAQKNPTAFYLCASSPWEGKGYTFGSGTRLTVV.

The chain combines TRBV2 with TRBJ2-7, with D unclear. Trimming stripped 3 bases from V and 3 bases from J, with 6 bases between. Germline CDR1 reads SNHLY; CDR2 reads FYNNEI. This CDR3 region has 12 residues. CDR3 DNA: TGTGCCAGCAGTGAGTATAGCTACGAGCAGTACTTC. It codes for CASSEYSYEQYF.

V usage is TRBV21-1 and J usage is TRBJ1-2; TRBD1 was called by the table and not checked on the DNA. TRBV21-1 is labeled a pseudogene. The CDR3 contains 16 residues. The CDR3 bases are TGTGCCAGCAGCAAAGGGGGCGGGACAGGGCACTATGGCTACACCTTC. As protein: CASSKGGGTGHYGYTF.

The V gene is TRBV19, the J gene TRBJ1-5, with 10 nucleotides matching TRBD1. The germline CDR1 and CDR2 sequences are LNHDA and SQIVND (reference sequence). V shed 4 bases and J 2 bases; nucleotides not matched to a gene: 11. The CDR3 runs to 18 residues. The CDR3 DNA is TGTGCCAGTAGTAGCCGGGACAGGGGATTCGGGGGCAATCAGCCCCAGCATTTT. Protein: CASSSRDRGFGGNQPQHF.

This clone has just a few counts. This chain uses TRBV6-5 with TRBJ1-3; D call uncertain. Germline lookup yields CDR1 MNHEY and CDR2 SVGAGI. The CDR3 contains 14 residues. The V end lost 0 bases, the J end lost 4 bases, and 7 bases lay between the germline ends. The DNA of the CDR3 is TGTGCCAGCAGTTACTCGGGGAAGGGAAACACCATATATTTT. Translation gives CASSYSGKGNTIYF.

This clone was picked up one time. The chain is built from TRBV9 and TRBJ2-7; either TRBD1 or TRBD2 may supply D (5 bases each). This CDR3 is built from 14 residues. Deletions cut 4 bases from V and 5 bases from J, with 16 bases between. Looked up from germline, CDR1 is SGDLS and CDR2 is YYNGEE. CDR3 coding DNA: TGTGCCAGCAGCTTAGGGGACGCCGGAAACGAGCAGTACTTC. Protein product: CASSLGDAGNEQYF. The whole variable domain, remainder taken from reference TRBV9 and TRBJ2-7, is DSGVTQTPKHLITATGQRVTLRCSPRSGDLSVYWYQQSLDQGLQFLIQYYNGEERAKGNILERFSAQQFPDLHSELNLSSLELGDSALYFCASSLGDAGNEQYFGPGTRLTVT.

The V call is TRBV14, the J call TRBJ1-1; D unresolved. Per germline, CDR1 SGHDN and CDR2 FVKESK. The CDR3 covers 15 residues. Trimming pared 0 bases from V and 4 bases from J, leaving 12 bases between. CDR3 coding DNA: TGTGCCAGCAGCCAAGATTCCTCCCCGAGCACTGAAGCTTTCTTT. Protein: CASSQDSSPSTEAFF.

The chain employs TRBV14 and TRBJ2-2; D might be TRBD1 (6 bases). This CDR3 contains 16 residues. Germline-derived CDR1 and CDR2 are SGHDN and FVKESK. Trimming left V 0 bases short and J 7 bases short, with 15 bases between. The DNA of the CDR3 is TGTGCCAGCAGCCAAGACCCTAACGCAGGGGACGGGGAGCTGTTTTTT. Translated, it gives CASSQDPNAGDGELFF.

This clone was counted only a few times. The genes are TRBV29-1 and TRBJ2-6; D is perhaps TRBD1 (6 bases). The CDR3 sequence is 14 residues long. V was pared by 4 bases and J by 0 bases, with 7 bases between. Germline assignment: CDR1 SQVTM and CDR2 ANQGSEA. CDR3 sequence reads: CSVGGRSGANVLTF. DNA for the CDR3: TGCAGCGTTGGGGGGCGCTCTGGGGCCAACGTCCTGACTTTC.

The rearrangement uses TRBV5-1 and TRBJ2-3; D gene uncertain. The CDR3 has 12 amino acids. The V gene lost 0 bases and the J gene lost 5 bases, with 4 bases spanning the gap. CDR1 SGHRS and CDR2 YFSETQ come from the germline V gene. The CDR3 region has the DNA TGCGCCAGCAGCTTGGGGGGAGATACGCAGTATTTT. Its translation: CASSLGGDTQYF.

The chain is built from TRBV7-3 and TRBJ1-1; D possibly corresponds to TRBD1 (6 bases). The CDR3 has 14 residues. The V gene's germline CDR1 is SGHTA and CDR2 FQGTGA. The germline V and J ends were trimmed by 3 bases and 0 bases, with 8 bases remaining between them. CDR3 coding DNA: TGTGCCAGCAGCTTTGGGGGCGTGAACACTGAAGCTTTCTTT. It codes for CASSFGGVNTEAFF.

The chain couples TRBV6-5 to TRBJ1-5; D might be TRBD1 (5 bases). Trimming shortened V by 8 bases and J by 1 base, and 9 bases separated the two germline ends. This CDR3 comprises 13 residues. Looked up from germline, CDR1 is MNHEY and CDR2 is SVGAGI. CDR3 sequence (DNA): TGTGCCAGCTTATGGGGGAGCAATCAGCCCCAGCATTTT. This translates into CASLWGSNQPQHF.

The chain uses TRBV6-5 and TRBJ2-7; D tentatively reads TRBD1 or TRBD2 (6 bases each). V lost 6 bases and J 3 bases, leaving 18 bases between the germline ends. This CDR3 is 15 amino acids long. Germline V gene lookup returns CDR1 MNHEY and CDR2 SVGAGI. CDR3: CASRGGQGALYEQYF. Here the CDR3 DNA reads TGTGCCAGCAGAGGGGGGCAAGGGGCCCTCTACGAGCAGTACTTC.

Here the CDR3 reads CASSLGSASGATDTQYF. Here the CDR3 DNA reads TGTGCCAGCAGCTTAGGGTCGGCTAGCGGGGCCACAGATACGCAGTATTTT. The chain carries TRBV7-9 and TRBJ2-3, with 9 bases aligning to TRBD2. This CDR3 is 17 amino acids long. V trimming: 1 base; J trimming: 2 bases; junction bases outside the gene matches: 7. Germline lookup yields CDR1 SEHNR and CDR2 FQNEAQ (reference sequence).